This TCR beta chain was sequenced during a study of Graves' ophthalmopathy and Graves' hyperthyroidism. Study results and limitations: Sensitivity reached approximately 71% and specificity approximately 72% when the model predicted ophthalmopathy progression.

Researchers took RNA transcripts and amplified TCR beta CDR3 regions from them. Second-round multiplex PCR followed a first-round RT-PCR using HTBI primers. TCRdb re-called the multiplex PCR reads with MiXCR, one entry per CDR3 protein. The table has 680,000 or so distinct CDR3 sequences, approximately 22% seen once. This CDR3 contains 11 residues. The germline V gene has CDR1 DFQATT and CDR2 SNEGSKA (reference sequence). Trimming took 3 bases from V and 4 from J, leaving 6 bases between them. This clonotype was found many times. What it binds is unknown. The authors used Ficoll-Paque density gradient centrifugation to separate PBMCs. The input was around 10 ml of fresh peripheral blood.

The chain joins TRBV20-1 to TRBJ1-1; D not resolved. The sequencing input was peripheral blood. The sequence was collected from a young woman with stable Graves' hyperthyroidism. Some clones in this sample may be carry-over from other donors' samples. As DNA, the CDR3 is TGCAGTGCTAGTAGGCTCACTGAAGCTTTCTTT. This sequence encodes CSASRLTEAFF.